These 16 T cell receptor beta chains share one sample of origin, sequenced in a study of blood T cells in healthy people across ages. A second PCR, run for roughly 7 to 11 cycles, used a sample-barcoded 5' primer plus a J-beta primer mix. TCRdb used MiXCR to reprocess the 5' RACE reads, holding one entry per CDR3 protein. The sample lists about 1.6 million distinct CDR3 sequences; 30% to 40% were seen once. Sequenced: blood. These TCRs come from a woman aged 25-40 years in good health.

The table lists this clonotype with a few counts. The chain couples TRBV29-1 to TRBJ1-2; D is uncertain. This CDR3 has 13 residues. Germline V CDR1 and CDR2: SQVTM, ANQGSEA. With 4 bases removed from V and 0 bases from J, the gap between germline ends came to 9 bases. CDR3 in amino acids: CSVVDGSNYGYTF. Here the CDR3 DNA reads TGCAGCGTTGTGGACGGTTCTAACTATGGCTACACCTTC.

The CDR3 coding sequence is TGTGCCAGCAGCGGAGCCGGGCAGCAGTACTTC. Protein: CASSGAGQQYF. The chain recombines TRBV5-4 with TRBJ2-4; D is uncertain. V was cut by 4 bases and J by 13 bases, with 12 bases left in between. Germline V gives CDR1 SGHNT, CDR2 YYREEE (reference sequence). The CDR3 spans 11 residues.

The chain employs TRBV20-1 and TRBJ2-7; D gene unclear. The germline V gene has CDR1 DFQATT and CDR2 SNEGSKA (reference sequence). The V end lost 3 bases, the J end lost 6 bases, and 6 bases lay between the germline ends. The CDR3 totals 10 residues. The CDR3: CSASVPEQYF. CDR3 sequence (DNA): TGCAGTGCTAGTGTGCCCGAGCAGTACTTC.

The table lists this clonotype with a few counts. The V gene is TRBV15, the J gene TRBJ2-1, with 8 bases fitting TRBD2. CDR3 length equals 15 residues. Trimming cost V 0 bases and J 8 bases; bases outside gene matches: 6. Germline V gives CDR1 LNHNV, CDR2 YYDKDF (reference sequence). This CDR3 is CATSRERGAMDEQFF. For the CDR3, the DNA is TGTGCCACCAGCAGAGAGCGGGGGGCCATGGATGAGCAGTTCTTC.

The chain has TRBV20-1 and TRBJ1-6, with 7 bases lining up with TRBD1. Unmatched junction bases numbered 12, after V lost 1 base and J lost 3 bases. Looked up from germline, CDR1 is DFQATT and CDR2 is SNEGSKA (reference sequence). The CDR3 covers 18 residues. The CDR3, as DNA: TGCAGTGCTAGAGGTGGAGGGGGCCCTCCATACTATAATTCACCCCTCCACTTT. It encodes CSARGGGGPPYYNSPLHF.

V usage is TRBV5-6 and J usage is TRBJ1-5; D is perhaps TRBD1 (5 bases). Germline CDR1 and CDR2: SGHDT and YYEEEE. The CDR3 has 16 residues. Trimming took off 2 bases at V and 0 bases at J, with 12 bases between the two ends. The CDR3 nucleotides read TGTGCCAGCAGCTTCGGGGGGGTAAATAGCAATCAGCCCCAGCATTTT. Translated: CASSFGGVNSNQPQHF.

V usage is TRBV20-1 and J usage is TRBJ1-5; D ambiguous. CDR1 and CDR2 from the germline V gene are DFQATT and SNEGSKA (reference sequence). Trimming pared 3 bases from V and 2 bases from J, leaving 20 bases between. CDR3 size: 17 residues. Here the CDR3 DNA reads TGCAGTGCTAGTGTAGGAGTTGGGAGCGATGGCAATCAGCCCCAGCATTTT. Its protein product is CSASVGVGSDGNQPQHF.

The V gene is TRBV20-1, the J gene TRBJ2-7; D is possibly TRBD1 (5 bases). The germline V and J ends were trimmed by 6 bases and 0 bases, with 12 bases remaining between them. The CDR3 covers 13 residues. Germline CDR1 DFQATT, CDR2 SNEGSKA (reference sequence). The CDR3 nucleotides are TGCAGTGCCACACCCACAGGCTCCTACGAGCAGTACTTC. As protein: CSATPTGSYEQYF.

The chain couples TRBV28 to TRBJ2-1; D gene uncertain. The J call may be mistaken, given a closer DNA end match to TRBJ2-7. This CDR3 contains 15 residues. The V gene's germline CDR1 is MDHEN and CDR2 SYDVKM. The CDR3, as DNA: TGTGCCAGCAGTAACCCCTCCAGCTCCTACAATGAGCAGTACTTC. Translated: CASSNPSSSYNEQYF.

About this clonotype: A much larger clone differs by one base, so this may be a read error. This sequence joins TRBV4-1 and TRBJ1-5; 8 positions agree with TRBD1. CDR1 is MGHRA and CDR2 is YSYEKL in the germline V gene. The CDR3 contains 15 residues. The CDR3 coding sequence is TGCGCCGGCAGCCCGTGGCGGCAGGGGGCTCAGCCCCAGCATTTT. Translated, it gives CAGSPWRQGAQPQHF.

J is TRBJ2-3 and V is TRBV4-1, with 9 bases that match TRBD2. The CDR3 has 17 residues. V lost 0 bases and J lost 0; bases outside the gene matches: 4. Germline V gene data show CDR1 as MGHRA and CDR2 as YSYEKL. This CDR3 reads CASSQDASGTSTDTQYF. The CDR3 nucleotides read TGCGCCAGCAGCCAAGATGCTAGCGGGACTAGCACAGATACGCAGTATTTT.

This chain uses TRBV9 with TRBJ2-3, with 8 positions matching TRBD2. The CDR3 totals 16 residues. CDR1 and CDR2 from the germline V gene are SGDLS and YYNGEE. J gave up 1 base and V 3 bases, and 7 bases lay outside the gene matches. CDR3 residues: CASSAAGGWGTDTQYF. CDR3 DNA sequence: TGTGCCAGCAGCGCCGCGGGAGGATGGGGCACAGATACGCAGTATTTT.

This clonotype was counted a few times. This sequence may be a read error, since a much larger clone differs from it by one base. The chain combines TRBV12-3 or TRBV12-4 with TRBJ2-5; 9 bases agree with TRBD1. The CDR3 totals 13 residues. V lost 8 bases to trimming and J lost 3 bases; unmatched junction nucleotides: 4. This CDR3 reads CASRDRVEETQYF. In DNA form, the CDR3 reads TGTGCCAGCCGGGACAGGGTTGAAGAGACCCAGTACTTC.

In this sample, this clonotype turned up a few times. This chain uses TRBV3-1 with TRBJ1-1; D gene uncertain. Germline V gene sequence: CDR1 LGHDT, CDR2 YNNKEL (reference sequence). This CDR3 is 13 amino acids long. V was pared by 0 bases and J by 5 bases, with 7 bases between. The CDR3, as DNA: TGTGCCAGCAGCCAAGACGATAGGACTGAAGCTTTCTTT. Protein sequence: CASSQDDRTEAFF.

This clonotype was picked up many times. The genes are TRBV12-3 or TRBV12-4 and TRBJ2-1, with 8 bases matching TRBD2. The CDR3 extends over 14 amino acids. V gave up 7 bases and J gave up 1 base; unmatched junction bases: 3. The CDR3 protein is CASIREGSYNEQFF. In DNA form, the CDR3 reads TGTGCCAGCATACGGGAGGGGTCCTACAATGAGCAGTTCTTC.

This chain links TRBV10-3 with TRBJ2-7; possible D gene TRBD2, 7 bases. The CDR3 is 15 amino acids. Germline V gene data show CDR1 as ENHRY and CDR2 as SYGVKD. Trimming took off 0 bases at V and 6 bases at J, with 15 bases between the two ends. CDR3 in amino acids: CAISESAGAPAEQYF. CDR3 in DNA: TGTGCCATCAGTGAGTCTGCGGGGGCCCCTGCCGAGCAGTACTTC.